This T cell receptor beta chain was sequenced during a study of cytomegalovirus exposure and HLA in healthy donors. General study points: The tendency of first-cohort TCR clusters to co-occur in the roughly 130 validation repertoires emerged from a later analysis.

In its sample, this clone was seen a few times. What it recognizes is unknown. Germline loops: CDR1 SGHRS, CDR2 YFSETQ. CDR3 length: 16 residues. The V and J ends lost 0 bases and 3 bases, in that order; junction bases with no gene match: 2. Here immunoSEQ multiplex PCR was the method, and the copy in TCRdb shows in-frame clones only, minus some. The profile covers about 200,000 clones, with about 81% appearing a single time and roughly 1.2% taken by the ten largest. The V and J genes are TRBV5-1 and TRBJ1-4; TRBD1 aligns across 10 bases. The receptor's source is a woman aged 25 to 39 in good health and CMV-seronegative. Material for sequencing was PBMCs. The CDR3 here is CASSLGQGAANEKLFF. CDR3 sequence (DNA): TGCGCCAGCAGCTTGGGACAGGGGGCAGCTAATGAAAAACTGTTTTTT. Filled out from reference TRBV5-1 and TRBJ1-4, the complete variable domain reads KAGVTQTPRYLIKTRGQQVTLSCSPISGHRSVSWYQQTPGQGLQFLFEYFSETQRNKGNFPGRFSGRQFSNSRSEMNVSTLELGDSALYLCASSLGQGAANEKLFFGSGTQLSVL.